This paragraph reports one TCR beta chain. The data were obtained in a study of cytotoxic CD8 clonotypes in ibrutinib-treated CLL. Repertoires were generated with immunoSEQ multiplex PCR, while TCRdb's copy carries only in-frame clones and drops some. The table includes hundreds of thousands of clones, about four fifths detected once. V lost 5 bases to trimming and J lost 3 bases, with 20 bases between them. Looked up from germline, CDR1 is SEHNR and CDR2 is FQNEAQ (reference sequence). CDR3 size: 17 residues. The sequence was collected from a human donor with chronic lymphocytic leukemia. This chain connects TRBV7-9 to TRBJ2-1; tentative D call: TRBD2 (7 bases). This specimen was PBMCs, taken after 12 months of ibrutinib treatment. The chain's CDR3 is CASSPASGGLVYNEQFF. For the CDR3, the DNA is TGTGCCAGCAGCCCAGCCTCCGGGGGGCTGGTCTACAATGAGCAGTTCTTC.